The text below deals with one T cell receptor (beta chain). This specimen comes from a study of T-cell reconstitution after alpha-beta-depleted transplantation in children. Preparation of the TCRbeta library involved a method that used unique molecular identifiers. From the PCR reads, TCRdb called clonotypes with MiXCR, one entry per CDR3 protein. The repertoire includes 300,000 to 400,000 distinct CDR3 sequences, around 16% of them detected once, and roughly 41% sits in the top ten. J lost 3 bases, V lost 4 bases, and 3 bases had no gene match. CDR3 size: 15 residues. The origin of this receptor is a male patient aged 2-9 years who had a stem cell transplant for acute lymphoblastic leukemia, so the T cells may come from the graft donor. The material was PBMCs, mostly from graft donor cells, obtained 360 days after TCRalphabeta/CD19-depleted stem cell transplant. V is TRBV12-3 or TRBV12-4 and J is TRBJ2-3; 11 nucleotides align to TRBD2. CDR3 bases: TGTGCCAGCAGTTGGGTAGCGGGAGGGACAGATACGCAGTATTTT. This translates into CASSWVAGGTDTQYF.